This T cell receptor (beta chain) was identified in a study of blood T cell repertoires in COVID-19. As for the study in general: The United States, Italy and Spain were the sources of the acute and convalescent COVID-19 samples. Sources were T cells, B-cell-depleted T cells, or PBMCs; the material itself was cDNA or gDNA.

Germline V gives CDR1 MDHEN, CDR2 SYDVKM. The length of the CDR3 is 14 residues. Trimming removed 6 bases from V and 0 bases from J, with 8 bases in between. Authors' analysis steps: Reference gene primer amplification gave estimated nucleated cell counts. Some clones are missing from TCRdb's copy, which holds only in-frame ones; the method was immunoSEQ multiplex PCR. The V and J calls and clone size come from that table; D and trimming were worked out from the DNA. The sample lists about 100,000 clones, roughly 84% occurring once. This clonotype was sampled from a human donor in a cohort sampled during active COVID-19. Sequenced sample: peripheral blood. This chain connects TRBV28 to TRBJ2-2, with D possibly being TRBD2 (5 bases). CDR3 residues: CASRLGSNTGELFF. For the CDR3, the DNA is TGTGCCAGCAGACTAGGTTCGAACACCGGGGAGCTGTTTTTT.